These 20 T cell receptor beta chains were all obtained from the same sample, sequenced in a study of blood T cell repertoires in COVID-19. Assay used: immunoSEQ multiplex PCR; TCRdb lists only in-frame clones, some missing. In the table there are 220,000 or so clones, around 87% of which are singletons. Sequenced input: PBMCs or T cells enriched from blood (not recorded which). These receptors came from a man aged 25 to 40 who had been exposed to COVID-19.

The gene calls are TRBV6-5 and TRBJ2-7; 7 bases fit TRBD1. The CDR3 is made up of 14 amino acids. Germline CDR1 reads MNHEY; CDR2 reads SVGAGI. The V gene end was trimmed by 8 bases and the J gene end by 2 bases; junction bases not matched to a gene: 9. This chain's CDR3 is CASSGQLGAYEQYF. As DNA, the CDR3 is TGTGCCAGCTCGGGACAGCTTGGCGCCTACGAGCAGTACTTC.

The chain has TRBV4-3 and TRBJ2-1, with 11 bases aligning to TRBD2. The junction had 12 bases not matched to a gene; V was cut back by 4 bases and J by 7 bases. The CDR3 runs 17 residues. CDR1 is LGHNA and CDR2 is YSLEER in the germline V gene. The CDR3 coding sequence is TGCGCCAGCAGCCCGCACCTTACTAGCGGGGGCGGGAATGAGCAGTTCTTC. This codes for CASSPHLTSGGGNEQFF.

V gene TRBV4-1 combines with J gene TRBJ2-2; D possibly corresponds to TRBD1 (6 bases). Looked up from germline, CDR1 is MGHRA and CDR2 is YSYEKL. This CDR3 region has 16 residues. Trimming pared 2 bases from V and 8 bases from J, leaving 18 bases between. The CDR3 here is CASSQPYRDPKGELFF. In nucleotides, the CDR3 is TGCGCCAGCAGCCAACCATACAGGGATCCGAAGGGGGAGCTGTTTTTT.

The chain couples TRBV3-1 (or the pseudogene TRBV3-2) to TRBJ2-7; TRBD1 matches at 7 bases. With 4 bases clipped from V and 8 bases from J, the junction kept 14 bases outside the gene matches. This CDR3 region has 15 residues. CDR1 LGHDT and CDR2 YNNKEL come from the germline V gene (reference sequence). CDR3 nucleotides: TGTGCCAGCAGCCCGACAGGGACACGGGATAGTAAGCAGTACTTC. This gives the protein CASSPTGTRDSKQYF.

The rearrangement uses TRBV14 and TRBJ1-2; D remains ambiguous. Germline-derived CDR1 and CDR2 are SGHDN and FVKESK. The CDR3 is 14 amino acids. V dropped 4 bases and J dropped 1 base, with 10 bases sitting between them. CDR3 region: CASSPSQINYGYTF. The CDR3 DNA is TGTGCCAGCAGCCCTTCACAAATTAACTATGGCTACACCTTC.

V usage is TRBV6-5 and J usage is TRBJ1-5; the D is unclear. The length of the CDR3 is 10 residues. V was clipped by 8 bases and J by 5 bases, with 4 bases between them. Germline V lookup: CDR1 MNHEY, CDR2 SVGAGI. CDR3 protein: CASGYQPQHF. CDR3 bases: TGTGCCAGCGGCTATCAGCCCCAGCATTTT.

This clone was counted a few times. The J gene is TRBJ2-3, the V gene TRBV5-1; the D gene is possibly TRBD2 (6 bases). Trimming took 2 bases from V and 2 from J, leaving 30 bases between them. Germline loops: CDR1 SGHRS, CDR2 YFSETQ. This CDR3 contains 21 residues. In DNA, the CDR3 is TGCGCCAGCAGCTTAAAAAATTGGCGGGGCTCTCTGGACGGGGACACAGATACGCAGTATTTT. Amino acids: CASSLKNWRGSLDGDTDTQYF.

The chain couples TRBV29-1 to TRBJ2-5, with D possibly matching TRBD2 (6 bases). V was shortened by 3 bases and J by 5 bases, with 13 bases between the two germline ends. From germline, CDR1 is SQVTM and CDR2 ANQGSEA. CDR3 length: 13 residues. The CDR3 loop is CSVDSGVRETQYF. CDR3 bases: TGCAGCGTTGATTCGGGGGTCAGGGAGACCCAGTACTTC.

V usage is TRBV4-3 and J usage is TRBJ2-1; 10 positions agree with TRBD2. Germline lookup yields CDR1 LGHNA and CDR2 YSLEER. V shed 5 bases and J 4 bases; nucleotides not matched to a gene: 8. The CDR3 runs 16 residues. CDR3 coding DNA: TGCGCCAGCAGCGAAAGAGCGGGGGGGCGTTACAATGAGCAGTTCTTC. Translated: CASSERAGGRYNEQFF.

The chain joins TRBV11-2 to TRBJ2-1; 9 bases agree with TRBD1. Germline values: CDR1 SGHAT, CDR2 FQNNGV. The ends lost 3 bases at V and 5 bases at J; junction bases unmatched: 14. This CDR3 is built from 18 residues. The CDR3, as DNA: TGTGCCAGCAGCTTTTGGGACAGGGAAATAAACCCCAACAATGAGCAGTTCTTC. Protein: CASSFWDREINPNNEQFF.

The chain is built from TRBV20-1 and TRBJ2-2; D uncertain. This CDR3 is built from 12 residues. V was trimmed by 3 bases and J by 4 bases, leaving 6 bases between them. Germline-derived CDR1 and CDR2 are DFQATT and SNEGSKA (reference sequence). DNA for the CDR3: TGCAGTGCTAGTTCGCGCACCGGGGAGCTGTTTTTT. It translates to CSASSRTGELFF.

This chain joins TRBV27 and TRBJ1-5; 9 bases map to TRBD1. Germline assignment: CDR1 MNHEY and CDR2 SMNVEV (reference sequence). This CDR3 region has 15 residues. V trimming: 3 bases; J trimming: 3 bases; junction bases outside the gene matches: 3. This chain's CDR3 is CASSLTGGDNQPQHF. The CDR3 DNA sequence: TGTGCCAGCAGTTTGACAGGGGGAGACAATCAGCCCCAGCATTTT.

The J gene is TRBJ2-4, the V gene TRBV5-4; the match to TRBD1 covers 7 bases. The V and J ends lost 0 bases and 6 bases, in that order; junction bases with no gene match: 9. Germline V CDR1 and CDR2: SGHNT, YYREEE (reference sequence). The CDR3 contains 16 residues. CDR3 nucleotide sequence: TGTGCCAGCAGCTTGGACTGGGACAGCTCGCGAAACATTCAGTACTTC. Residues: CASSLDWDSSRNIQYF.

The gene calls are TRBV7-3 and TRBJ2-1, with TRBD2 matching over 11 bases. V dropped 5 bases and J dropped 8; count of bases not matched to a gene: 8. The CDR3 loop spans 15 amino acids. Per the germline V gene, CDR1 is SGHTA and CDR2 is FQGTGA. The CDR3 coding sequence is TGTGCCAGCAGCCCGGGGACTAGCGGTGGGGATGAGCAGTTCTTC. This translates into CASSPGTSGGDEQFF.

The rearrangement uses TRBV15 and TRBJ1-1; no firm D call. This CDR3 contains 12 residues. Trimming pared 5 bases from V and 1 base from J, leaving 5 bases between. Germline V CDR1 and CDR2: LNHNV, YYDKDF (reference sequence). Here the CDR3 reads CATSYGNTEAFF. The CDR3 nucleotides read TGTGCCACCAGCTACGGGAACACTGAAGCTTTCTTT.

This chain links TRBV4-2 with TRBJ1-4, with D uncertain. The CDR3 length is 15 residues. V lost 4 bases and J lost 8, with 17 bases in between. CDR1 and CDR2 (germline): LGHNA, YNFKEQ. The CDR3 DNA follows: TGTGCCAGCAGCCGAGAGCGTGGGTTGGGCGAAAAACTGTTTTTT. Encoded protein: CASSRERGLGEKLFF.

The V gene is TRBV4-1, the J gene TRBJ2-7; no clear D gene. Germline V gene data show CDR1 as MGHRA and CDR2 as YSYEKL. The CDR3 extends over 12 amino acids. Trimming pared 2 bases from V and 12 bases from J, leaving 14 bases between. Written as DNA, the CDR3 is TGCGCCAGCAGCCAAAGAGCTTGGTCTTGGTACTTC. Its protein is CASSQRAWSWYF.

This clone was found a few times. Other DNA sequences in this specimen translate into the identical CDR3. The chain links TRBV5-1 to TRBJ1-6, with TRBD1 matching 9 bases. The V segment lost 4 bases and the J segment 10 bases; nucleotides outside the gene matches: 6. CDR1 and CDR2 (germline): SGHRS, YFSETQ. This CDR3 is 14 amino acids long. CDR3 residues: CASSPGQGGSPLHF. CDR3 nucleotides: TGCGCCAGCAGCCCGGGACAGGGAGGCTCACCCCTCCACTTT.

The genes are TRBV7-2 and TRBJ2-5, with no clear D. CDR1 and CDR2 (germline): SGHTA, FQGNSA. The CDR3 has 15 residues. Between the trimmed V and J ends, which lost 1 base and 0 bases, there was a span of 9 bases. The CDR3 protein is CASSLVGHYQETQYF. CDR3 DNA sequence: TGTGCCAGCAGCTTAGTTGGGCATTACCAAGAGACCCAGTACTTC.

The rearrangement uses TRBV19 and TRBJ1-1; D gene ambiguous. Trimming left V 4 bases short and J 3 bases short, with 9 bases between. CDR1 is LNHDA, CDR2 SQIVND, per germline (reference sequence). The CDR3 runs 13 residues. In DNA, the CDR3 is TGTGCCAGTAGTAATCGGCGGGACACTGAAGCTTTCTTT. Protein: CASSNRRDTEAFF.